A single sample gave rise to the 28 T cell receptor beta chains below, sequenced in a study of CD8 T cells in ankylosing spondylitis. In TCRdb, the 5' RACE reads were re-called with MiXCR into one record per CDR3 protein. The data show about 140,000 distinct CDR3 sequences, 7.5% to 9.5% seen once. The sample comprised synovial fluid, either unsorted or a sorted T cell fraction (not recorded which). These receptors came from a male donor with ankylosing spondylitis.

The CDR3 coding sequence is TGTGCCAGCAGCCCCGGGTGGGCCAACGTCCTGACTTTC. It is translated as CASSPGWANVLTF. The V gene is TRBV7-2, the J gene TRBJ2-6; D call uncertain. The V and J ends lost 5 bases and 5 bases respectively, with 7 bases between them. From germline, CDR1 is SGHTA and CDR2 FQGNSA. This CDR3 has 13 residues.

This clonotype was observed many times. J is TRBJ2-7 and V is TRBV28; a possible D gene is TRBD1 (6 bases). Germline assignment: CDR1 MDHEN and CDR2 SYDVKM. Trimming removed 4 bases at V and 4 bases at J, with 23 bases between. The CDR3 consists of 17 residues. CDR3 DNA: TGTGCCAGCAGTTCCTCTCAGGGGTCTAGGTTCCCTTACGAGCAGTACTTC. This encodes CASSSSQGSRFPYEQYF. The full variable domain, with the rest looked up from reference TRBV28 and TRBJ2-7, is DVKVTQSSRYLVKRTGEKVFLECVQDMDHENMFWYRQDPGLGLRLIYFSYDVKMKEKGDIPEGYSVSREKKERFSLILESASTNQTSMYLCASSSSQGSRFPYEQYFGPGTRLTVT.

The chain joins TRBV7-9 to TRBJ2-7; 8 bases line up with TRBD1. With V trimmed by 5 bases and J by 3 bases, 9 bases remained unmatched. CDR3 length: 15 residues. CDR1 and CDR2 (germline): SEHNR, FQNEAQ (reference sequence). CDR3 bases: TGTGCCAGCAGCCCCTGGACAGGGTTAATCTACGAGCAGTACTTC. Amino acid sequence: CASSPWTGLIYEQYF.

Worth noting for this clonotype: A junction boundary mismatches the germline segment, possibly from a read error. V and J are TRBV5-1 and TRBJ2-7; weak D call: TRBD1 (5 bases). This CDR3 region has 13 residues. The germline V gene encodes CDR1 SGHRS and CDR2 YFSETQ. The CDR3 spells CASRKDTSDEQYF. CDR3 sequence (DNA): TGCGCCAGCAGGAAGGACACCTCCGACGAGCAGTACTTC.

This clonotype has ten or more counts. The chain is built from TRBV6-5 and TRBJ2-7, with D unclear. Germline V CDR1 and CDR2: MNHEY, SVGAGI. Trimming removed 4 bases at V and 0 bases at J, with 4 bases between. CDR3 size: 12 residues. DNA for the CDR3: TGTGCCAGCAGTTCCCACTCCTACGAGCAGTACTTC. It specifies CASSSHSYEQYF.

Here the CDR3 DNA reads TGTGCCAGCAGCCTCCGGGACAACTCCTACAATGAGCAGTTCTTC. Protein sequence: CASSLRDNSYNEQFF. The chain has TRBV9 and TRBJ2-1; D is perhaps TRBD1 (6 bases). The germline V gene has CDR1 SGDLS and CDR2 YYNGEE. Trimming removed 4 bases from V and 0 bases from J, with 11 bases in between. The CDR3 runs to 15 residues.

This clonotype was observed many times. The chain has TRBV6-5 and TRBJ1-2, with 8 bases identical to TRBD1. Germline CDR1 reads MNHEY; CDR2 reads SVGAGI. Trimming removed 1 base from V and 6 bases from J; junction bases left unmatched: 7. The CDR3 is made up of 15 amino acids. The CDR3 sequence is CASSYFGQGKHGYTF. For the CDR3, the DNA is TGTGCCAGCAGTTACTTTGGACAGGGAAAACATGGCTACACCTTC.

The chain is built from TRBV18 and TRBJ2-1; TRBD2 agrees at 14 bases. Per germline, CDR1 KGHSH and CDR2 LQKENI. V gave up 2 bases and J gave up 2 bases; unmatched junction bases: 2. The CDR3 extends over 17 amino acids. The CDR3 DNA reads TGTGCCAGCTCACCAAGGGGACTAGCGGGAGCCTACAATGAGCAGTTCTTC. This codes for CASSPRGLAGAYNEQFF.

Ten or more counts support this clonotype. The J gene is TRBJ2-2, the V gene TRBV5-6; D uncertain. The germline V gene has CDR1 SGHDT and CDR2 YYEEEE. This CDR3 contains 13 residues. V was pared by 3 bases and J by 10 bases, with 13 bases between. This CDR3 reads CASSSLTAEELFF. The CDR3 DNA reads as TGTGCCAGCAGCTCCCTCACGGCCGAGGAGCTGTTTTTT.

The sample holds a few counts of this clonotype. The chain employs TRBV5-8 and TRBJ2-3; 7 nucleotides align to TRBD2. The germline V gene has CDR1 SGHTS and CDR2 YDEGEE. V trimming: 5 bases; J trimming: 2 bases; junction bases outside the gene matches: 11. This CDR3 region has 16 residues. The CDR3 sequence: CASRPIGGRITDTQYF. As DNA, the CDR3 is TGTGCCAGCAGGCCCATCGGCGGGAGAATCACAGATACGCAGTATTTT.

This clonotype appeared many times. The chain carries TRBV29-1 and TRBJ1-1; no reliable D call. Germline assignment: CDR1 SQVTM and CDR2 ANQGSEA. With 4 bases removed from V and 0 bases from J, the gap between germline ends came to 12 bases. The CDR3 has 14 amino acids. DNA of the CDR3: TGCAGCGTTGGTAGGTCCCCGCTGAACACTGAAGCTTTCTTT. Its protein is CSVGRSPLNTEAFF.

This clonotype was seen many times. A read error may produce the germline difference seen at one junction end. V is TRBV7-7 and J is TRBJ2-3, with no clear D. Germline values: CDR1 SSHAT, CDR2 FNYEAQ (reference sequence). This CDR3 has 15 amino acids. The CDR3 is CASSESGLRTDTQYF. For the CDR3, the DNA is TGTGCTAGCAGCGAATCTGGGCTCCGCACAGATACGCAGTATTTT.

This clonotype was recorded at least ten times. The V and J genes are TRBV27 and TRBJ2-1, with D possibly matching TRBD1 (6 bases). The CDR3 loop spans 17 amino acids. Germline CDR1 and CDR2: MNHEY and SMNVEV (reference sequence). Trimming took 5 bases from V and 4 from J, leaving 21 bases between them. CDR3 bases: TGTGCCAGCAGTCCCCGACAGGTTCCTAACCTTTACAATGAGCAGTTCTTC. This translates into CASSPRQVPNLYNEQFF.

This clonotype has ten or more counts. V is TRBV10-3 and J is TRBJ1-1, with a weak D call TRBD1 (5 bases). This CDR3 has 17 amino acids. Germline V gives CDR1 ENHRY, CDR2 SYGVKD. The V end was cut by 6 bases, the J end by 1 base, with 21 bases between. CDR3: CAISSDIGLSGNTEAFF. CDR3 DNA: TGTGCCATCAGCTCGGACATCGGGTTGAGCGGGAACACTGAAGCTTTCTTT.

This clonotype appeared a few times. CDR3 in amino acids: CASRSSGEGTDTQYF. The CDR3 DNA sequence: TGTGCCAGCAGGTCTAGCGGGGAGGGCACAGATACGCAGTATTTT. The chain uses TRBV6-1 and TRBJ2-3, with 9 bases identical to TRBD2. Per the germline V gene, CDR1 is MNHNS and CDR2 is SASEGT. The CDR3 spans 15 residues. V lost 6 bases, J lost 1 base, and 5 bases stayed unmatched.

This clonotype was seen many times. V gene TRBV7-2 combines with J gene TRBJ1-6; 8 bases are shared with TRBD1. The germline V gene encodes CDR1 SGHTA and CDR2 FQGNSA. V was pared by 5 bases and J by 8 bases, with 8 bases of the junction left unmatched. The CDR3 runs to 15 residues. CDR3 bases: TGTGCCAGCAGCCCAAGACAGGGGACGTATTCACCCCTCCACTTT. This codes for CASSPRQGTYSPLHF.

This clonotype is judged medium-sized. The rearrangement joins TRBV12-3 or TRBV12-4 to TRBJ2-7; TRBD1 matches at 7 bases. CDR3 length: 13 amino acids. After removal of 6 bases from V and 4 bases from J, the junction contained 6 bases not matched to a gene. CDR3 coding DNA: TGTGCCAGCAGCCGGGACAGCCAATACGAGCAGTACTTC. Its translation: CASSRDSQYEQYF.

This clonotype showed up many times. This chain links TRBV7-2 with TRBJ2-3, with a tentative D call TRBD2 (6 bases). Germline CDR1 reads SGHTA; CDR2 reads FQGNSA. The CDR3 spans 13 residues. Trimming cost V 2 bases and J 5 bases, with 8 bases left between them. CDR3 sequence (DNA): TGTGCCAGCAGCTTATTCGGGGGAGATACGCAGTATTTT. It codes for CASSLFGGDTQYF.

This clonotype came up a few times. The chain uses TRBV11-2 and TRBJ2-3; D is perhaps TRBD1 (5 bases). The CDR3 is 17 amino acids. CDR1 is SGHAT, CDR2 FQNNGV, per germline. Trimming pared 1 base from V and 2 bases from J, leaving 16 bases between. CDR3 sequence reads: CASSLGPLGVLTDTQYF. CDR3 DNA: TGTGCCAGCAGCTTAGGCCCTTTAGGGGTCCTCACAGATACGCAGTATTTT.

Ten or more counts support this clonotype. J is TRBJ2-2 and V is TRBV15; D ambiguous. The germline V gene has CDR1 LNHNV and CDR2 YYDKDF (reference sequence). Trimming stripped 0 bases from V and 14 bases from J, with 19 bases between. The CDR3 is 15 amino acids. As DNA, the CDR3 is TGTGCCACCAGCAGAGAAGCCAGCCTTGCTGTCCAACTGTTTTTT. The encoded protein is CATSREASLAVQLFF. The variable domain in full, completed from reference TRBV15 and TRBJ2-2, reads DAMVIQNPRYQVTQFGKPVTLSCSQTLNHNVMYWYQQKSSQAPKLLFHYYDKDFNNEADTPDNFQSRRPNTSFCFLDIRSPGLGDTAMYLCATSREASLAVQLFFGEGSRLTVL.

This clonotype was detected ten times or more. The chain has TRBV28 and TRBJ2-1, with D perhaps matching TRBD2 (6 bases). CDR3 length: 17 residues. Trimming took 8 bases from V and 5 from J, leaving 25 bases between them. Germline loops: CDR1 MDHEN, CDR2 SYDVKM. The CDR3 DNA reads TGTGCCAGCTTCCCCGCTTGGGTGGGACTTGGAGACAATGAGCAGTTCTTC. As protein: CASFPAWVGLGDNEQFF.

This clonotype appeared a few times. The V and J genes are TRBV20-1 and TRBJ1-5; D remains unclear. CDR1 is DFQATT and CDR2 is SNEGSKA in the germline V gene (reference sequence). This CDR3 is 12 amino acids long. Trimming pared 1 base from V and 7 bases from J, leaving 8 bases between. CDR3 in DNA: TGCAGTGCTAGAGTGTGGTCACAGCCCCAGCATTTT. Its protein product is CSARVWSQPQHF.

The V call is TRBV28, the J call TRBJ2-3, with 7 bases that match TRBD1. With V trimmed by 6 bases and J by 6 bases, 3 bases remained unmatched. This CDR3 spans 12 amino acids. Looked up from germline, CDR1 is MDHEN and CDR2 is SYDVKM. For the CDR3, the DNA is TGTGCCAGCAGGACAGGGCGGGATACGCAGTATTTT. Its translation is CASRTGRDTQYF. The full variable domain, with the rest looked up from reference TRBV28 and TRBJ2-3, is DVKVTQSSRYLVKRTGEKVFLECVQDMDHENMFWYRQDPGLGLRLIYFSYDVKMKEKGDIPEGYSVSREKKERFSLILESASTNQTSMYLCASRTGRDTQYFGPGTRLTVL.

This clonotype was recorded many times. This chain uses TRBV5-4 with TRBJ1-5; no reliable D call. In germline, CDR1 is SGHNT, CDR2 YYREEE (reference sequence). There are 14 residues in the CDR3. V gave up 0 bases and J gave up 6 bases, with 10 bases separating them. Written as DNA, the CDR3 is TGTGCCAGCAGCTTGGAGGGATCTGTTCAGCCCCAGCATTTT. Its protein is CASSLEGSVQPQHF.

This clonotype was seen ten or more times. The chain has TRBV6-6 and TRBJ1-1; no firm D call. Germline-derived CDR1 and CDR2 are MNHNY and SVGAGI (reference sequence). With 7 bases removed from V and 2 bases from J, the gap between germline ends came to 11 bases. The CDR3 consists of 13 residues. The CDR3 spells CASTQGLNTEAFF. The DNA for the CDR3 is TGTGCCAGCACCCAAGGGTTAAACACTGAAGCTTTCTTT.

Judged by abundance, this clonotype is medium-sized. This chain connects TRBV28 to TRBJ2-1; 9 nucleotides align to TRBD2. This CDR3 is built from 15 residues. V lost 6 bases, J lost 0 bases, and 3 bases stayed unmatched. From germline, CDR1 is MDHEN and CDR2 SYDVKM. In DNA, the CDR3 is TGTGCCAGCAGAAATAGCGGGGGCTCCTACAATGAGCAGTTCTTC. Encoded protein: CASRNSGGSYNEQFF.

This clonotype was recorded at least ten times. This chain links TRBV28 with TRBJ2-7, with 10 bases aligning to TRBD1. Per germline, CDR1 MDHEN and CDR2 SYDVKM. Trimming removed 6 bases from V and 2 bases from J; junction bases left unmatched: 4. The CDR3 runs to 14 residues. The CDR3 here is CASSSGQGTYEQYF. DNA of the CDR3: TGTGCCAGCAGCTCGGGACAGGGGACCTACGAGCAGTACTTC.

This clonotype was seen repeatedly, ten times or more. The rearrangement joins TRBV27 to TRBJ2-7, with D possibly being TRBD1 (5 bases). The V end lost 4 bases, the J end lost 0 bases, and 13 bases lay between the germline ends. CDR1 is MNHEY and CDR2 is SMNVEV in the germline V gene (reference sequence). This CDR3 contains 15 residues. CDR3 sequence reads: CASSWSGHFSYEQYF. The CDR3 DNA reads as TGTGCCAGCAGTTGGTCTGGACACTTCTCCTACGAGCAGTACTTC.